This T cell receptor (beta chain) was captured in a study of CD8+ T cells in alopecia areata. Looking at the study overall: Tofacitinib continued for 6 to 18 months and was then withheld for 6 months. Percent of scalp involved defined treated patients' severity scores.

Treatment indicated: oral pan-JAK inhibitor, 5-10 mg twice daily. Alopecia areata patients gave lesional scalp punch biopsies and peripheral blood samples. In germline, CDR1 is SGHTA, CDR2 FQGTGA. After removal of 5 bases from V and 15 bases from J, the junction contained 5 bases not matched to a gene. This CDR3 is built from 12 residues. cDNA prepared by RNA extraction and subsequent reverse transcription served as the template for sequencing. Assay: immunoSEQ multiplex PCR; the TCRdb copy retains only in-frame clones and omits some. Of approximately 170,000 clones listed, around 60% are singletons. V and J are TRBV7-3 and TRBJ2-6, with TRBD1 matching over 9 bases. The TCR comes from a human donor with alopecia areata. The sequencing used CD4+ T cells sorted from blood, collected at week 4, from a patient treated with tofacitinib. The CDR3 spells CASSPEQGALTF. The CDR3 bases are TGTGCCAGCAGCCCTGAACAGGGGGCCCTGACTTTC.